Listed below are T cell receptor beta chains from one sample, sequenced in a study of T cell responses to AZD1222 COVID-19 vaccine. Profiling relied on immunoSEQ multiplex PCR, and the TCRdb table lists in-frame clones only, not all of them. The sample lists approximately 120,000 clones, roughly 90% occurring once. The sample here was peripheral blood, taken on day 0 of AZD1222 vaccination. The receptors stem from an adult in good health. Both conserved end residues are part of each CDR3. The order of the fields is V gene, J gene, CDR3 protein.

V: TRBV6-8
J: TRBJ1-6
CDR3: CASSLDRDRAMNSPLHF

V: TRBV5-1
J: TRBJ2-2
CDR3: CASSSLAGARAGELFF

V: TRBV10-3
J: TRBJ2-2
CDR3: CAISESLAGGTGELFF

V: TRBV7-2
J: TRBJ1-5
CDR3: CASSLVENQPQHF

V: TRBV7-9
J: TRBJ2-5
CDR3: CASSFFGLAGFQETQYF

V: TRBV30
J: TRBJ2-1
CDR3: CAWSVPGVSEQFF

V: TRBV27
J: TRBJ2-7
CDR3: CASSPQPSYEQYF

V: TRBV7-2
J: TRBJ1-2
CDR3: CASSLQGYYGYTF

V: TRBV27
J: TRBJ2-3
CDR3: CASSLSAGTDTQYF

V: TRBV3-1/TRBV3-2
J: TRBJ2-5
CDR3: CASSLTEEPRETQYF

V: TRBV19
J: TRBJ2-3
CDR3: CASSRGSTGSDTQYF

V: TRBV30
J: TRBJ1-5
CDR3: CAWRTGGLNQPQHF

V: TRBV9
J: TRBJ2-7
CDR3: CASSVGGRGHYEQYF

V: TRBV13
J: TRBJ2-1
CDR3: CASSLLVAGGNEQFF

V: TRBV3-1/TRBV3-2
J: TRBJ1-2
CDR3: CASSQQGASYYGYTF

V: TRBV20-1
J: TRBJ1-5
CDR3: CSASKPSEGTGQPQHF

V: TRBV27
J: TRBJ2-3
CDR3: CASRAGSTDTQYF

V: TRBV28
J: TRBJ1-4
CDR3: CASSLRPAEKLFF